This T cell receptor beta chain was recorded in a study of T cells in Graves' hyperthyroidism and ophthalmopathy. Whole-study results and caveats: Most thyroid clonotypes with frequency above 0.001 were detected in blood.

Trimming cost V 3 bases and J 4 bases, with 7 bases left between them. The CDR3 consists of 12 residues. From germline, CDR1 is KGHSH and CDR2 LQKENI. Comment on this clonotype: Antigen specificity is unknown.

Researchers took RNA transcripts and amplified the TCR beta CDR3 regions from them. When the TCR CDR3 underwent first-round RT-PCR, the HTBI primer set was used. TCRdb processed the multiplex PCR reads anew with MiXCR; each CDR3 protein has one entry. The sample has 500,000 to 650,000 distinct CDR3 sequences, 13% to 15% seen once; the top ten hold approximately 13%. Not enrolled were patients with uncontrolled infection, other autoimmune disease, pregnancy or lactation. The sequenced material came from blood. The J gene is TRBJ2-7, the V gene TRBV18, with D uncertain. The TCR was taken from a woman aged 40-49 years with Graves' hyperthyroidism. CDR3 protein: CASSPTEYEQYF. Written as DNA, the CDR3 is TGTGCCAGCTCACCTACGGAGTACGAGCAGTACTTC.